This T cell receptor beta chain emerged from a study of T cell clones after liver transplantation. Study-level background: TCRbeta sequencing after a pre-transplant mixed lymphocyte reaction identified graft-donor-reactive clones, later tracked in post-transplant blood. Third-party-reactive TCRbeta sequences from pre-transplant mixed lymphocyte reactions served as antigen-independent comparators. Draws occurred before transplant, before withdrawal, and after complete or failed withdrawal.

The table came from immunoSEQ multiplex PCR; TCRdb's copy has only in-frame clones and leaves some out. The sample lists around 70,000 clones; 85% to 95% were seen once. Broader study findings: These preliminary findings come from unstandardized post-transplant sampling times.

This clone was picked up a small number of times. The antigen remains unidentified. This specimen consisted of CD4+ T cells from blood, obtained roughly 26 months after liver transplant. The sequence was obtained from a human patient who received a liver transplant. The graft donor may have contributed some T cells.

For the CDR3, the DNA is TGTGCCAGCAGCCCTAGGGGGGGGTCTGGGGCCAACGTCCTGACTTTC. It yields the protein CASSPRGGSGANVLTF. The V and J genes are TRBV27 and TRBJ2-6; D might be TRBD2 (7 bases). The CDR3 has 16 residues. Between the trimmed V and J ends, which lost 6 bases and 1 base, there was a span of 13 bases. The germline V gene has CDR1 MNHEY and CDR2 SMNVEV (reference sequence).